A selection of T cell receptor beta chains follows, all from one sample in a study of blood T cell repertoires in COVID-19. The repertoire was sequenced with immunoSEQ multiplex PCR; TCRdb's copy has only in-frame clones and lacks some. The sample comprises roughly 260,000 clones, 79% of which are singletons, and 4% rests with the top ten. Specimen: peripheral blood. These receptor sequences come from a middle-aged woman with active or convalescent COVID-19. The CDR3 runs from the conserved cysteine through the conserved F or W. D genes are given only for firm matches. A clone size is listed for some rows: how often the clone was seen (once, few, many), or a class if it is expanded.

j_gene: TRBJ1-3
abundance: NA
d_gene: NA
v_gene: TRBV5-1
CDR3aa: CASSSMPREAGNTIYF
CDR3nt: TGCGCCAGCAGCTCCATGCCCAGGGAGGCTGGAAACACCATATATTTT

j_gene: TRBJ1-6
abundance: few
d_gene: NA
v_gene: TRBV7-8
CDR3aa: CASSQSGSPLHF
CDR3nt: TGTGCCAGCAGCCAATCGGGGTCACCCCTCCACTTT

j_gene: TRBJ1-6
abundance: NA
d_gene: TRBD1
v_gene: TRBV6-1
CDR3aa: CASSADGTGLNSPLHF
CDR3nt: TGTGCCAGCAGTGCCGACGGGACAGGGCTTAATTCACCCCTCCACTTT

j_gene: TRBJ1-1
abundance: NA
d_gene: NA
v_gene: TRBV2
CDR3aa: CASRATGLNTEAFF
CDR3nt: TGTGCCAGCAGGGCCACAGGTCTGAACACTGAAGCTTTCTTT

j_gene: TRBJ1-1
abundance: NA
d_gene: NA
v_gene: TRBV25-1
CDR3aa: CASSVTANTEAFF
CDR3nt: TGTGCCAGCAGTGTGACAGCGAACACTGAAGCTTTCTTT

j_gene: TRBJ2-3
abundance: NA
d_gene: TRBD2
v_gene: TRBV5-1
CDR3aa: CASSAGGSTDTQYF
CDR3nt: TGCGCCAGCTCTGCCGGGGGGAGCACAGATACGCAGTATTTT

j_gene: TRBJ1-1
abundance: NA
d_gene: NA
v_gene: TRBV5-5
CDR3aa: CASSFPGYAEAFF
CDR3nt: TGTGCCAGCAGCTTTCCAGGGTACGCTGAAGCTTTCTTT

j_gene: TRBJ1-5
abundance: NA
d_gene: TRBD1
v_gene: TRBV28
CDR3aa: CASSLFQGALQYSNQPQHF
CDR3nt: TGTGCCAGCAGTTTATTCCAGGGGGCATTACAGTATAGCAATCAGCCCCAGCATTTT

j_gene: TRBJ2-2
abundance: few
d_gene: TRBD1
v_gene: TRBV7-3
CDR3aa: CASSAGTGTAGELFF
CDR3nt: TGTGCCAGCAGCGCCGGGACAGGGACTGCCGGGGAGCTGTTTTTT

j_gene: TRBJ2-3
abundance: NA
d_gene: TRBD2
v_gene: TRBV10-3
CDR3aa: CATLLAGGSTSTDTQYF
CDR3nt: TGTGCCACCCTCCTAGCGGGGGGCTCTACTAGCACAGATACGCAGTATTTT

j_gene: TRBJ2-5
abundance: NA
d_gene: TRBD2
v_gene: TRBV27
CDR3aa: CASSSGLAGAGETQYF
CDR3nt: TGTGCCAGCAGTTCCGGACTAGCGGGGGCTGGGGAGACCCAGTACTTC

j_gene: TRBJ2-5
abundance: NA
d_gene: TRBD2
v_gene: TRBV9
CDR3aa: CASNVWGGLSETQYF
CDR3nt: TGTGCCAGCAACGTATGGGGGGGACTGAGTGAGACCCAGTACTTC

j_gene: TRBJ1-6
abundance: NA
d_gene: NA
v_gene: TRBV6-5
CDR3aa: CASSRNSPLHF
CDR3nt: TGTGCCAGCAGCAGGAATTCACCCCTCCACTTT

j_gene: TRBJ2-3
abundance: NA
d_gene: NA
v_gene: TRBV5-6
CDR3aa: CASSLERASTQYF
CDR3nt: TGTGCCAGCAGCTTGGAACGCGCATCCACGCAGTATTTT

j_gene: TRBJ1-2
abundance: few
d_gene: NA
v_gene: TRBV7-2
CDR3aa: CASSLVGYGYTF
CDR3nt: TGTGCCAGCAGCTTAGTCGGCTATGGCTACACCTTC

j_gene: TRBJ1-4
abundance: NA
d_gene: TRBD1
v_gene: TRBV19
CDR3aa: CASSILGTVNEKLFF
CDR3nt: TGTGCCAGTAGTATTCTTGGGACAGTTAATGAAAAACTGTTTTTT

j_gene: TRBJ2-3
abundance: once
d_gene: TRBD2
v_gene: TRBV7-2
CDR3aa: CASSLGLAGPSDTQYF
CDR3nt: TGTGCCAGCAGCCTGGGACTAGCGGGGCCCTCGGATACGCAGTATTTT

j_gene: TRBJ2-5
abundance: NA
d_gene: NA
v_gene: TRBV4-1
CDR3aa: CASSLRVGERRAQYF
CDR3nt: TGCGCCAGCAGCCTCCGAGTGGGGGAGAGGAGGGCCCAGTACTTC

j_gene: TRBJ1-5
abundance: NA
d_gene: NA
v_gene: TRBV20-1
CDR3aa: CSASPGLSNQPQHF
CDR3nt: TGCAGTGCTAGTCCAGGTCTTAGCAATCAGCCCCAGCATTTT

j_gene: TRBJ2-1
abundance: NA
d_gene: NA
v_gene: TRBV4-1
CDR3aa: CASSQEDVTGFDEQFF
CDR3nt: TGCGCCAGCAGCCAAGAAGATGTAACAGGGTTTGATGAGCAGTTCTTC

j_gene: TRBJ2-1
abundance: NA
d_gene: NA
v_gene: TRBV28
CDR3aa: CASSKGLLRNNEQFF
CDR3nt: TGTGCCAGCAGTAAGGGACTCCTGAGGAACAATGAGCAGTTCTTC

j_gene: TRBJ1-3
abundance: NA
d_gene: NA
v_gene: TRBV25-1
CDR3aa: CARMYRDCASGNTIYF
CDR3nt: TGTGCCAGAATGTACCGGGACTGTGCCTCTGGAAACACCATATATTTT

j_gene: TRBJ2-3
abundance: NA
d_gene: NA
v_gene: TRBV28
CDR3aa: CASTKLASTDTQYF
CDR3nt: TGTGCCAGCACGAAGTTGGCTAGCACAGATACGCAGTATTTT

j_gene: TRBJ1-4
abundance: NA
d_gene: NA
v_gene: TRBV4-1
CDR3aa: CASSQEALADEKLFF
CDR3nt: TGCGCCAGCAGCCAAGAGGCGCTAGCCGATGAAAAACTGTTTTTT

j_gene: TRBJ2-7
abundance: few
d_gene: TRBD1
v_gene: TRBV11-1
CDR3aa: CASSSGTGNYEQYF
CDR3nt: TGTGCCAGCAGCTCCGGGACAGGCAATTACGAGCAGTACTTC

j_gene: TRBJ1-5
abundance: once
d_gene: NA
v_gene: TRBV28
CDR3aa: CASSFGRGSNQPQHF
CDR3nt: TGTGCCAGCAGTTTTGGCAGGGGAAGCAATCAGCCCCAGCATTTT

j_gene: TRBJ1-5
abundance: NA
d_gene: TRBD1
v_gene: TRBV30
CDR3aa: CAWRSQGNQPQHF
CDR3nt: TGTGCCTGGAGGTCACAGGGGAACCAGCCCCAGCATTTT

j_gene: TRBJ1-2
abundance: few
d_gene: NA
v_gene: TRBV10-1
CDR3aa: CASSDGGRGYGYTF
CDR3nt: TGCGCCAGCAGTGACGGGGGGCGCGGCTATGGCTACACCTTC

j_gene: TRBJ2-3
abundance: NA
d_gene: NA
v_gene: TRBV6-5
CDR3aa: CASSRRPSTDTQYF
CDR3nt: TGTGCCAGCTCCCGGAGACCTAGCACAGATACGCAGTATTTT

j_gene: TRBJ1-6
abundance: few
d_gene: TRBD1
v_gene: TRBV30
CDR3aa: CAWSVEGQVNSPLHF
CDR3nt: TGTGCCTGGAGTGTTGAGGGACAGGTTAATTCACCCCTCCACTTT

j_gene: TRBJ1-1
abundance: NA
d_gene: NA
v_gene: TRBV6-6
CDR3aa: CASNRGPDTEAFF
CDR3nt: TGTGCCAGCAACCGCGGCCCCGACACTGAAGCTTTCTTT

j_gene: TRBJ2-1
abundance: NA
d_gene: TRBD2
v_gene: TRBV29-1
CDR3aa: CSVVRGGSYNEQFF
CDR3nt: TGCAGCGTTGTCCGGGGGGGCTCCTACAATGAGCAGTTCTTC

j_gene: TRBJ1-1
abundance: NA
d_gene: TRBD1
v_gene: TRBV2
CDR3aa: CASSAQGENTEAFF
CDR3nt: TGTGCCAGCAGTGCCCAGGGGGAGAACACTGAAGCTTTCTTT

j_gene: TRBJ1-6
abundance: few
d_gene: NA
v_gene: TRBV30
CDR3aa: CACLQGHSPLHF
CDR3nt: TGTGCCTGTCTACAGGGACACTCACCCCTCCACTTT

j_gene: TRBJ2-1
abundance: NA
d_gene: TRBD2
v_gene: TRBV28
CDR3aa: CASSRKVGGGFYNEQFF
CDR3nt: TGTGCCAGCAGCCGAAAGGTCGGGGGGGGCTTCTACAATGAGCAGTTCTTC

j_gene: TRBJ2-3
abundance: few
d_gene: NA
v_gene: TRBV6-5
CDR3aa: CASSYQGIDTQYF
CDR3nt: TGTGCCAGCAGTTACCAGGGGATAGATACGCAGTATTTT

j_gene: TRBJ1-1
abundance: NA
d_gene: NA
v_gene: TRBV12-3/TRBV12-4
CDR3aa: CASSFLGPEAFF
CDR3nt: TGTGCCAGCAGTTTTCTTGGCCCAGAAGCTTTCTTT